A single sample gave rise to the 28 T cell receptor beta chains below, sequenced in a study of spatial heterogeneity in lung cancer (dated by TCRdb to between 2018 and 2021). Results and caveats for the whole study, not just this receptor: The number of expanded intratumoral alpha and beta TCRs correlated with the tumor nonsynonymous mutation count.

Receptor libraries were prepared by 5' RACE. The run used a NextSeq 500. TCRdb took the public reads, trimmed them with fastp at Q25, ran MiXCR for clone calling and kept in-frame beta chains. Each record represents a unique CDR3 protein, reported with the most common genes and DNA among its rows. The table for this sample lists about 10,000 distinct CDR3 sequences; over 6% of them were counted only once. Together, the top ten hold 9.5% to 13% of the sample. What this sample's time point label stands for: sample taken at primary tumor resection. Their antigens are not known. The specimen comprised lung tumor tissue, sampled at surgery. Receptors were obtained from a male donor with early-stage non-small cell lung cancer.

This clonotype was observed many times. Found in a library prepared for alpha chains, this beta chain is an off-target read, and its abundance has little meaning. The chain couples TRBV7-9 to TRBJ2-1, with D perhaps TRBD2 (5 bases). Germline CDR1 and CDR2: SEHNR and FQNEAQ (reference sequence). The CDR3 extends over 16 amino acids. Trimming stripped 4 bases from V and 1 base from J, with 14 bases between. Written as DNA, the CDR3 is TGTGCCAGCAGCTATTCCCGGGGAGTTTCCTACAATGAGCAGTTCTTC. Its translation: CASSYSRGVSYNEQFF.

This clonotype has at least ten counts. This beta chain was picked up by a library intended for alpha chains and is off target, so its count carries little meaning. This chain connects TRBV2 to TRBJ1-1; 7 bases match TRBD1. J gave up 0 bases and V 3 bases, and 1 base lay outside the gene matches. Germline V gives CDR1 SNHLY, CDR2 FYNNEI. The CDR3 is made up of 14 amino acids. In nucleotides, the CDR3 is TGTGCCAGCAGTGATCAGGGGGTGAACACTGAAGCTTTCTTT. It codes for CASSDQGVNTEAFF. Full variable domain (outside the CDR3, taken from reference TRBV2 and TRBJ1-1): EPEVTQTPSHQVTQMGQEVILRCVPISNHLYFYWYRQILGQKVEFLVSFYNNEISEKSEIFDDQFSVERPDGSNFTLKIRSTKLEDSAMYFCASSDQGVNTEAFFGQGTRLTVV.

Relative to its sample, this clonotype is medium-sized. The library was prepared for alpha chains; this beta chain is a stray read, so its frequency means little. V gene TRBV20-1 combines with J gene TRBJ2-7; TRBD1 agrees at 7 bases. The CDR3 consists of 13 residues. The trim removed 5 bases at V and 5 bases at J, leaving 9 bases unmatched. Germline CDR1 reads DFQATT; CDR2 reads SNEGSKA (reference sequence). CDR3 in DNA: TGCAGTGCTGTCACAGGGGCCCCCCACGAGCAGTACGTC. Residues: CSAVTGAPHEQYV.

This clonotype appeared many times. This beta chain is an off-target read within a library intended for alpha chains, so its frequency means little. The V gene is TRBV4-2, the J gene TRBJ2-3; 7 nucleotides align to TRBD2. CDR3 size: 20 residues. The V gene's germline CDR1 is LGHNA and CDR2 YNFKEQ. The V segment lost 1 base and the J segment 1 base; nucleotides outside the gene matches: 17. The CDR3 spells CASSQAGGGGRFGGTDTQYF. CDR3 bases: TGTGCCAGCAGCCAAGCGGGAGGAGGAGGCCGTTTTGGGGGCACAGATACGCAGTATTTT.

This clonotype was counted ten times or more. This beta chain came through as a stray read in a library set up for alpha chains, and its size says little. V gene TRBV20-1 combines with J gene TRBJ2-5; possibly TRBD2 for D (6 bases). Trimming removed 6 bases from V and 2 bases from J, with 16 bases in between. The V gene's germline CDR1 is DFQATT and CDR2 SNEGSKA (reference sequence). The CDR3 totals 14 residues. CDR3: CSARDWVFQETQYF. The CDR3 DNA follows: TGCAGTGCACGGGACTGGGTTTTTCAAGAGACCCAGTACTTC.

At least ten counts were recorded for this clonotype. Germline is not matched at one junction end, which may reflect a read error. Little can be read into the size of this beta chain, an off-target read in a library designed for alpha chains. The rearrangement joins TRBV7-7 to TRBJ1-4; no definite D call. The CDR3 length is 13 residues. CDR1 and CDR2 from the germline V gene are SSHAT and FNYEAQ (reference sequence). The CDR3 is CASSLGPVEKLFF. CDR3 DNA: TGTGCTAGCAGCTTAGGGCCGGTGGAAAAACTGTTTTTT.

This clonotype was seen repeatedly, ten times or more. This beta chain represents an off-target read in a library built for alpha chains; its size is of limited meaning. As DNA, the CDR3 is TGTGCCAGCAGCTTAGAGGGGACCCCTCTGGCCAAAAACATTCAGTACTTC. Translating gives CASSLEGTPLAKNIQYF. The chain recombines TRBV11-2 with TRBJ2-4; D may correspond to TRBD1 or TRBD2 (5 bases each). V was trimmed by 0 bases and J by 1 base, leaving 13 bases between them. The CDR3 totals 17 residues. Germline V gene data show CDR1 as SGHAT and CDR2 as FQNNGV.

This clonotype is medium-sized by share. This beta chain slipped into a library made for alpha chains as a stray read, so its size is not meaningful. CDR3 DNA: TGTGCCAGCAGCTTAGGTTTGCTGGATGAGCAGTTCTTC. Its translation is CASSLGLLDEQFF. The V gene is TRBV11-2, the J gene TRBJ2-1; D gene unclear. The CDR3 is made up of 13 amino acids. Germline V lookup: CDR1 SGHAT, CDR2 FQNNGV. Trimming removed 1 base at V and 8 bases at J, with 9 bases between.

The sample holds many counts of this clonotype. This beta chain is an unintended read in a library built for alpha chains; its size means little. The chain recombines TRBV4-2 with TRBJ1-6; D not certain. V gave up 2 bases and J gave up 4 bases, with 15 bases separating them. The V gene's germline CDR1 is LGHNA and CDR2 YNFKEQ. CDR3 length: 17 residues. CDR3 nucleotide sequence: TGTGCCAGCAGCCAAAGGCCTCGTAACAAGTATAATTCACCCCTCCACTTT. It specifies CASSQRPRNKYNSPLHF.

This clonotype was seen many times. Being off target in a library aimed at alpha chains, this beta chain has a size of little meaning. The gene calls are TRBV11-2 and TRBJ2-3; D uncertain. Germline V gene data show CDR1 as SGHAT and CDR2 as FQNNGV. V was clipped by 2 bases and J by 0 bases, with 9 bases between them. The CDR3 has 15 residues. This CDR3 is CASSLRIRSTDTQYF. In DNA form, the CDR3 reads TGTGCCAGCAGCTTACGTATAAGAAGCACAGATACGCAGTATTTT.

This clonotype has at least ten counts. Little can be read into the size of this beta chain, an off-target read in a library designed for alpha chains. The V and J genes are TRBV5-4 and TRBJ2-5; 12 positions match TRBD2. The CDR3 has 15 residues. Germline assignment: CDR1 SGHNT and CDR2 YYREEE (reference sequence). V lost 0 bases, J lost 3 bases, and 0 bases stayed unmatched. Here the CDR3 reads CASSLGLAGEETQYF. Written as DNA, the CDR3 is TGTGCCAGCAGCTTGGGACTAGCGGGAGAAGAGACCCAGTACTTC.

This clonotype was seen repeatedly, ten times or more. Within a library made for alpha chains, this beta chain is off target, and its count is uninformative. The genes are TRBV28 and TRBJ2-7; D is uncertain. The CDR3 contains 13 residues. V was cut by 6 bases and J by 4 bases, with 13 bases left in between. Germline V gene lookup returns CDR1 MDHEN and CDR2 SYDVKM. DNA of the CDR3: TGTGCCAGCAGCTTCCCTGGCAGTTACGAGCAGTACTTC. Residues: CASSFPGSYEQYF.

This clonotype was seen many times. This beta chain appears as a stray read in a library generated for alpha chains; its size is not informative. The chain uses TRBV18 and TRBJ1-5; D is possibly TRBD1 (5 bases). V was cut by 3 bases and J by 4 bases, with 10 bases left in between. This CDR3 contains 14 residues. Germline V gene data show CDR1 as KGHSH and CDR2 as LQKENI. The CDR3 DNA reads TGTGCCAGCTCACCTGGGGGTCGAAATCAGCCCCAGCATTTT. Translating gives CASSPGGRNQPQHF.

This clonotype is labeled large. This beta chain slipped into a library made for alpha chains as a stray read, so its size is not meaningful. This chain connects TRBV6-6 to TRBJ1-1; D remains unclear. CDR1 is MNHNY, CDR2 SVGAGI, per germline (reference sequence). This CDR3 has 13 residues. With 6 bases removed from V and 1 base from J, the gap between germline ends came to 9 bases. CDR3 sequence: CASSSDGNTEAFF. In nucleotides, the CDR3 is TGTGCCAGCAGCAGTGACGGGAACACTGAAGCTTTCTTT.

This clonotype was seen repeatedly, ten times or more. Since it is a stray read in a library aimed at alpha chains, this beta chain has a size that is not meaningful. This chain connects TRBV12-3 or TRBV12-4 to TRBJ2-6, with unresolved D. The CDR3 covers 16 residues. V was shortened by 4 bases and J by 0 bases, with 10 bases between the two germline ends. CDR3 loop: CASSWTEFSGANVLTF. CDR3 nucleotides: TGTGCCAGCAGTTGGACGGAATTCTCTGGGGCCAACGTCCTGACTTTC.

Sample share makes this clonotype medium-sized. This beta chain was picked up by a library intended for alpha chains and is off target, so its count carries little meaning. The V call is TRBV12-3 or TRBV12-4, the J call TRBJ2-3; D might be TRBD1 (6 bases). CDR3 length: 15 amino acids. Trimming stripped 6 bases from V and 1 base from J, with 14 bases between. Here the CDR3 DNA reads TGTGCCAGCAGAGTCCAGGGGTTGGGCACAGATACGCAGTATTTT. It is translated as CASRVQGLGTDTQYF.

This clonotype was recorded at least ten times. This beta chain is a stray sequence in a library constructed for alpha chains; its clone size is not meaningful. The chain is built from TRBV3-1 and TRBJ2-5; D uncertain. Trimming removed 0 bases from V and 4 bases from J, with 15 bases in between. CDR3 length: 16 residues. CDR1 LGHDT and CDR2 YNNKEL come from the germline V gene (reference sequence). CDR3: CASSQDGLGWGETQYF. In DNA, the CDR3 is TGTGCCAGCAGCCAAGATGGGCTAGGCTGGGGAGAGACCCAGTACTTC.

This clonotype was counted ten times or more. This beta chain lies outside the target of a library built for alpha chains; its clone size means little. The gene calls are TRBV20-1 and TRBJ2-1, with 7 bases fitting TRBD2. J was trimmed by 12 bases and V by 1 base; bases with no gene match: 9. Germline CDR1 reads DFQATT; CDR2 reads SNEGSKA (reference sequence). The CDR3 has 13 residues. In DNA form, the CDR3 reads TGCAGTGCTAGAGTCGGTGTGGGGGAGGGGCAGTTCTTC. This sequence encodes CSARVGVGEGQFF.

This clonotype appeared many times. Since the library was made to target alpha chains, this beta chain is a stray read and its abundance is not meaningful. The chain is built from TRBV7-2 and TRBJ2-5, with D hard to call. Germline lookup yields CDR1 SGHTA and CDR2 FQGNSA. The CDR3 length is 13 residues. Trimming stripped 3 bases from V and 3 bases from J, with 8 bases between. The CDR3 nucleotides are TGTGCCAGCAGCTTTTTCCGGGAAGAGACCCAGTACTTC. This translates into CASSFFREETQYF.

With respect to this clonotype: Sequence at one end of the junction differs from germline and may be a read error. A library made for alpha chains picked up this beta chain off target, so its size means little. The V call is TRBV30, the J call TRBJ1-6; D remains unclear. The germline CDR1 and CDR2 sequences are GTSNPN and SVGIG (reference sequence). The CDR3 has 13 amino acids. In nucleotides, the CDR3 is TGTACCTGGAGCGAAACAGATAATTCACCCCTCCACTTT. Its protein product is CTWSETDNSPLHF. Full variable domain (remainder filled in from reference TRBV30 and TRBJ1-6): SQTIHQWPATLVQPVGSPLSLECTVEGTSNPNLYWYRQAAGRGLQLLFYSVGIGQISSEVPQNLSASRPQDRQFILSSKKLLLSDSGFYLCTWSETDNSPLHFGNGTRLTVT.

In regard to this clonotype: Little can be read into the size of this beta chain, an off-target read in a library designed for alpha chains. The gene calls are TRBV6-6 and TRBJ1-2; no definite D call. Trimming took off 10 bases at V and 4 bases at J, with 7 bases between the two ends. CDR1 is MNHNY and CDR2 is SVGAGI in the germline V gene (reference sequence). The CDR3 totals 10 residues. The CDR3 nucleotides read TGTGCCACCTCCGTCTATGGCTACACCTTC. This translates into CATSVYGYTF.

On this clonotype: Since the library was made to target alpha chains, this beta chain is a stray read and its abundance is not meaningful. This chain connects TRBV7-2 to TRBJ1-1, with TRBD1 identical over 8 bases. CDR1 is SGHTA and CDR2 is FQGNSA in the germline V gene. J gave up 5 bases and V 2 bases, and 4 bases lay outside the gene matches. This CDR3 comprises 14 residues. The CDR3 sequence: CASSLQGARTEAFF. The CDR3 DNA sequence: TGTGCCAGCAGCTTACAGGGGGCCAGGACTGAAGCTTTCTTT.

This clonotype was recorded at least ten times. Since it is a stray read in a library aimed at alpha chains, this beta chain has a size that is not meaningful. The chain employs TRBV28 and TRBJ2-5; 8 bases align to TRBD2. This CDR3 spans 15 amino acids. CDR1 and CDR2 from the germline V gene are MDHEN and SYDVKM. V trimming: 1 base; J trimming: 0 bases; junction bases outside the gene matches: 1. Written as DNA, the CDR3 is TGTGCCAGCAGTTTATCGGGACTAGACCAAGAGACCCAGTACTTC. Its translation: CASSLSGLDQETQYF.

This clonotype was detected ten times or more. For a library built for alpha chains, this beta chain is a stray read; little rests on its size. The V and J genes are TRBV15 and TRBJ1-5; D gene uncertain. From germline, CDR1 is LNHNV and CDR2 YYDKDF (reference sequence). The CDR3 has 12 residues. V lost 5 bases and J 9 bases, leaving 11 bases between the germline ends. In DNA, the CDR3 is TGTGCCACCAGCGCGGCTAGACGGCCCCAGCATTTT. This encodes CATSAARRPQHF.

This clonotype is medium-sized within its sample. Since it is a stray read in a library aimed at alpha chains, this beta chain has a size that is not meaningful. The genes are TRBV28 and TRBJ2-5; 10 bases map to TRBD2. V gave up 2 bases and J gave up 2 bases; unmatched junction bases: 5. CDR3 length: 16 residues. Looked up from germline, CDR1 is MDHEN and CDR2 is SYDVKM. As DNA, the CDR3 is TGTGCCAGCAGTTTAAGGCTAGCGGGAGCACAAGAGACCCAGTACTTC. Its translation: CASSLRLAGAQETQYF.

A remark on this clonotype: The size of this beta chain means little, since it is a stray read in a library made for alpha chains. The V call is TRBV6-5, the J call TRBJ2-7; TRBD1 matches at 8 bases. The germline V gene has CDR1 MNHEY and CDR2 SVGAGI. CDR3 length: 13 amino acids. V dropped 6 bases and J dropped 5; count of bases not matched to a gene: 6. CDR3 residues: CASRSQGVNEQYF. The CDR3 DNA sequence: TGTGCCAGCAGATCACAGGGGGTCAACGAGCAGTACTTC.

This clonotype was detected ten times or more. The library was designed around alpha chains, so this beta chain is a stray read whose abundance carries little weight. This chain links TRBV29-1 with TRBJ2-1, with 8 bases identical to TRBD1. Germline CDR1 is SQVTM and CDR2 is ANQGSEA. The CDR3 has 13 residues. The CDR3 sequence: CSSSQGADNEQFF. Here the CDR3 DNA reads TGCAGTTCCAGTCAGGGGGCCGACAATGAGCAGTTCTTC.

This clonotype is termed medium-sized. As an off-target read in a library built for alpha chains, this beta chain has a frequency of little significance. The J gene is TRBJ2-5, the V gene TRBV27; 14 bases are a match to TRBD2. The germline gives CDR1 MNHEY, CDR2 SMNVEV (reference sequence). The length of the CDR3 is 16 residues. The junction had 5 bases not matched to a gene; V was cut back by 5 bases and J by 3 bases. Here the CDR3 DNA reads TGTGCCAGCAGTCTCTCGACTAGCGGGGGGGAAGAGACCCAGTACTTC. This sequence encodes CASSLSTSGGEETQYF.